One and the same sample provided the 25 T cell receptor beta chains below, sequenced in a study of monozygotic twins with inflammatory bowel disease. After re-calling the 5' RACE reads, TCRdb lists one entry per CDR3 protein, DNA absent. The sample table sets out roughly 150,000 distinct CDR3 sequences. The sample taken for sequencing was blood. The receptors shown here come from a human donor with ulcerative colitis or Crohn's disease, or a healthy co-twin of an affected twin (not recorded which).

J is TRBJ2-1 and V is TRBV5-1. Germline V gives CDR1 SGHRS, CDR2 YFSETQ. This CDR3 region has 14 residues. This chain's CDR3 is CASSEGREGNEQFF.

The chain's CDR3 is CASSLVGLSDYEQYF. The J gene is TRBJ2-7, the V gene TRBV27; TCRdb's D gene call, TRBD2, goes unchecked for lack of DNA. This CDR3 has 15 residues. CDR1 and CDR2 from the germline V gene are MNHEY and SMNVEV (reference sequence).

This chain connects TRBV25-1 to TRBJ2-7; TCRdb picks TRBD1, but there is no DNA to check that call. This CDR3 region has 12 residues. The germline V gene has CDR1 MGHDK and CDR2 SYGVNS. The CDR3 protein is CASVDRGYEQYF.

V gene TRBV27 combines with J gene TRBJ2-7; TCRdb names TRBD2, which stays unverified in the absence of DNA. This CDR3 is 15 amino acids long. Per germline, CDR1 MNHEY and CDR2 SMNVEV (reference sequence). The chain's CDR3 is CASSLQRDRSYEQYF.

V gene TRBV19 combines with J gene TRBJ1-3. Germline-derived CDR1 and CDR2 are LNHDA and SQIVND (reference sequence). CDR3 length equals 16 residues. The chain's CDR3 is CASSAGQANSGNTIYF.

This chain connects TRBV24-1 to TRBJ2-2; TCRdb indicates TRBD2, and absent DNA this call remains unverified. The CDR3 is 16 residues long. From germline, CDR1 is KGHDR and CDR2 SFDVKD. CDR3: CATSDFSGSDTGELFF.

The CDR3 is CASSADRINYGYTF. The chain has TRBV6-1 and TRBJ1-2; TCRdb reports TRBD1, a call that lacks DNA to check it against. Germline loops: CDR1 MNHNS, CDR2 SASEGT. This CDR3 has 14 amino acids.

The chain carries TRBV11-2 and TRBJ2-7; TCRdb gives TRBD2 as the D gene, but with no DNA this cannot be confirmed. The CDR3 has 14 residues. The V gene's germline CDR1 is SGHAT and CDR2 FQNNGV. CDR3 residues: CASSLLGLVYEQYF.

The chain has TRBV5-1 and TRBJ2-2; TCRdb calls TRBD2, which cannot be checked without DNA. This CDR3 is 15 amino acids long. The V gene's germline CDR1 is SGHRS and CDR2 YFSETQ. The CDR3 is CASSRLAPNTGELFF.

The J gene is TRBJ2-1, the V gene TRBV4-2; the D call from TCRdb, TRBD2, cannot be confirmed without DNA. Germline V gene lookup returns CDR1 LGHNA and CDR2 YNFKEQ. The CDR3 is 19 amino acids. CDR3 region: CASSQERGVAASSYNEQFF.

The chain has TRBV9 and TRBJ2-7; there is no DNA to check the TCRdb D call of TRBD1. The germline V gene encodes CDR1 SGDLS and CDR2 YYNGEE. This CDR3 contains 14 residues. This CDR3 reads CASIWGPVPYEQYF.

This chain joins TRBV29-1 and TRBJ1-1; TCRdb's D gene call, TRBD1, goes unchecked for lack of DNA. The CDR3 runs to 13 residues. Germline CDR1 SQVTM, CDR2 ANQGSEA. CDR3 sequence reads: CSVEEGQGTEAFF.

V is TRBV11-2 and J is TRBJ2-7; the TCRdb D gene call, TRBD1, has no DNA to confirm it. This CDR3 contains 15 residues. CDR1 and CDR2 (germline): SGHAT, FQNNGV. CDR3 loop: CASSFNGGQGGEQYF.

The chain has TRBV6-1 and TRBJ2-7; TCRdb returns TRBD2, unconfirmable since there is no DNA. The CDR3 spans 17 residues. Looked up from germline, CDR1 is MNHNS and CDR2 is SASEGT. The CDR3 region is CASSGPQSGGSVYEQYF.

The rearrangement links TRBV5-1 to TRBJ2-5; the TRBD1 assignment by TCRdb is unverifiable without DNA. The CDR3 consists of 14 residues. Germline loops: CDR1 SGHRS, CDR2 YFSETQ. The CDR3 here is CASRLSRGQETQYF.

This chain connects TRBV7-9 to TRBJ1-2; there is no DNA to check the TCRdb D call of TRBD1. The CDR3 length is 15 residues. CDR1 is SEHNR, CDR2 FQNEAQ, per germline (reference sequence). CDR3 amino acids: CASSLEGAANYGYTF.

The chain carries TRBV3-1 and TRBJ2-6. The CDR3 is 13 amino acids. Germline CDR1 LGHDT, CDR2 YNNKEL (reference sequence). The CDR3 region is CASSSLGANVLTF.

V is TRBV18 and J is TRBJ1-1; lacking DNA, the TRBD1 call made by TCRdb goes unchecked. Germline V gives CDR1 KGHSH, CDR2 LQKENI. The CDR3 loop spans 17 amino acids. CDR3 protein: CASSPDPLGQPNTEAFF. Full variable domain (rest looked up from reference TRBV18 and TRBJ1-1): NAGVMQNPRHLVRRRGQEARLRCSPMKGHSHVYWYRQLPEEGLKFMVYLQKENIIDESGMPKERFSAEFPKEGPSILRIQQVVRGDSAAYFCASSPDPLGQPNTEAFFGQGTRLTVV.

The rearrangement joins TRBV20-1 to TRBJ2-7; TCRdb's D gene call, TRBD2, goes unchecked for lack of DNA. Per the germline V gene, CDR1 is DFQATT and CDR2 is SNEGSKA (reference sequence). This CDR3 is built from 16 residues. The CDR3 sequence is CSASGLAGPREYEQYF.

V usage is TRBV5-1 and J usage is TRBJ2-5; TCRdb reports TRBD1, a call that lacks DNA to check it against. Looked up from germline, CDR1 is SGHRS and CDR2 is YFSETQ. The CDR3 covers 14 residues. This chain's CDR3 is CASSKQGDVETQYF.

This rearrangement joins TRBV20-1 to TRBJ1-2; TCRdb's D call of TRBD1 is untestable without DNA. This CDR3 has 17 amino acids. In germline, CDR1 is DFQATT, CDR2 SNEGSKA (reference sequence). The CDR3 here is CSASPPFGGVQVYGYTF.

The chain is built from TRBV12-3 or TRBV12-4 and TRBJ2-1; TCRdb's D gene call, TRBD1, goes unchecked for lack of DNA. CDR3 size: 17 residues. CDR3 in amino acids: CASTLGTGVMSYNEQFF.

The gene calls are TRBV29-1 and TRBJ1-5; TCRdb selects TRBD1, and the lack of DNA leaves this call unchecked. The germline V gene encodes CDR1 SQVTM and CDR2 ANQGSEA. The CDR3 is 13 amino acids. The CDR3 region is CSVITGGNQPQHF.

The chain couples TRBV5-1 to TRBJ2-1; TCRdb's D call of TRBD1 is untestable without DNA. The length of the CDR3 is 12 residues. Germline CDR1 and CDR2: SGHRS and YFSETQ. CDR3 sequence: CASSLSLGQGIF.

The V and J genes are TRBV7-9 and TRBJ2-7; absent DNA, TCRdb's TRBD2 call cannot be checked. This CDR3 region has 15 residues. CDR1 and CDR2 (germline): SEHNR, FQNEAQ (reference sequence). CDR3 in amino acids: CASSSGEARAYEQYF.